This T cell receptor (beta chain) was recorded in a study of cytomegalovirus exposure and HLA in healthy donors. The PCR was carried out with 60 Vbeta primers and 13 Jbeta primers. The method was immunoSEQ multiplex PCR; TCRdb's version includes in-frame clones alone and lacks a portion of them. Of 190,000 or so clones in the sample, less than 85% are singletons; the top ten hold 0.65%. Study observations and caveats: Several of the most significant clusters appeared, in a later analysis, to be linked to common viral pathogens.

Points on this clone: Antigen unknown.

Sequencing was performed on PBMCs. The sequence was obtained from a boy between 5 and 17 years old in good health and CMV-seronegative.

CDR3 DNA: TGTGCCAGCAGTGACTCAGCGGCTAGCACAGATACGCAGTATTTT. This encodes CASSDSAASTDTQYF. The chain has TRBV6-4 and TRBJ2-3, with a tentative D call TRBD2 (5 bases). CDR1 is MRHNA and CDR2 is SNTAGT in the germline V gene. V shed 0 bases and J shed 0 bases, with 7 bases lying between them. The CDR3 is made up of 15 amino acids.